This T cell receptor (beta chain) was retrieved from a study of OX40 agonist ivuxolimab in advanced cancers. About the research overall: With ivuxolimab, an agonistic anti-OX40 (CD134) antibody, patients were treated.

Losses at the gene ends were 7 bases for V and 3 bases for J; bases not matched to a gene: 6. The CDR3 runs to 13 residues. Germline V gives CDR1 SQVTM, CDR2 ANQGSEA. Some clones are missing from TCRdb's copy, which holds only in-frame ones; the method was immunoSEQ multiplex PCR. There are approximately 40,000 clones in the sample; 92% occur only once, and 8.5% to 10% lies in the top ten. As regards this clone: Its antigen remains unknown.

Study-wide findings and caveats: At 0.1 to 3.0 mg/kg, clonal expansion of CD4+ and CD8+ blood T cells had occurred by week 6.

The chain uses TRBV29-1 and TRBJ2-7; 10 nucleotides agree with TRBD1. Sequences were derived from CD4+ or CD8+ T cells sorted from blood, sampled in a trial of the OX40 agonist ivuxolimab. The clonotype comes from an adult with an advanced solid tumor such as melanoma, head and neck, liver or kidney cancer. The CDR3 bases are TGCAGCGCCGCGCGGGACAGGGGCTACGAGCAGTACTTC. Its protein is CSAARDRGYEQYF.